This entry concerns a single T cell receptor (beta chain). This CDR3 has 16 amino acids. Trimming removed 2 bases at V and 1 base at J, with 14 bases between. The germline V gene has CDR1 MNHEY and CDR2 SVGAGI. Expressed TCRB transcripts got sequenced, as all isolated RNA was reverse transcribed. Profiled with immunoSEQ multiplex PCR; TCRdb holds only in-frame clones, not every one. Altogether 900,000 or so clones are present, around a sixth being singletons, with the ten largest covering about 0.02%. This entry belongs to a study of beta chain features in type 1 diabetes. Overall study: Taken together, all samples contributed fewer than 110 million examined sorted cells.

Purity above 95% was achieved in all sorted populations. The sequence was collected from a woman aged 18-29 years in good health. This chain joins TRBV6-5 and TRBJ2-5; the D is unclear. The sequenced sample was naive CD4+ T cells from blood. CDR3 sequence reads: CASSYAPPPSQETQYF. CDR3 DNA sequence: TGTGCCAGCAGTTACGCCCCCCCGCCCAGCCAAGAGACCCAGTACTTC.